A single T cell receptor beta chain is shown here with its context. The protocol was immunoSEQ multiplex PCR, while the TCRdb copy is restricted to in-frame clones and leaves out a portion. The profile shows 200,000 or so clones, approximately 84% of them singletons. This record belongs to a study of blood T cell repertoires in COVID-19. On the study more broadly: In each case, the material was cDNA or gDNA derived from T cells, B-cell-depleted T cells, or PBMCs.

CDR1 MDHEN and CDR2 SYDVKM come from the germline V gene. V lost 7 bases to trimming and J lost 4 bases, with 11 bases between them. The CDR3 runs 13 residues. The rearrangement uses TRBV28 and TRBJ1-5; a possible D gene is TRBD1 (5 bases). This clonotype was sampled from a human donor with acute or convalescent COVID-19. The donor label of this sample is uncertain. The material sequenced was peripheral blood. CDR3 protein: CASIAQGNQPQHF. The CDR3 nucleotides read TGTGCCAGCATCGCGCAGGGTAATCAGCCCCAGCATTTT.